This is a list of T cell receptor beta chains from one sample in a study of early T cells in non-severe SARS-CoV-2 infection. TCRdb passed the 5' RACE reads through MiXCR, listing each CDR3 protein once. The sample shows tens of thousands of distinct CDR3 sequences, roughly 18% of them seen only once. Sequenced here: whole blood, sampled at baseline. These receptor sequences come from an adult who was a healthcare worker with PCR-confirmed SARS-CoV-2 infection or an uninfected control (not recorded which). CDR3s include the opening cysteine and the closing phenylalanine or tryptophan. A D gene is named only where the DNA matches it firmly. Not all rows give a size; the values are once, few, many and, for expanded clones, a class.

cdr3_length | j_call | d_call | clone_size | v_call | cdr3_nt | cdr3_aa
17 | TRBJ2-5 | . | many | TRBV7-8 | TGTGCCAGCAACTTAGTATCTGGGGTAGCCTGGCAAGAGACCCAGTACTTC | CASNLVSGVAWQETQYF
13 | TRBJ2-7 | . | . | TRBV25-1 | TGTGCCAGCAGTGACAGGGCCCTCCGCGAGCAGTACTTC | CASSDRALREQYF
16 | TRBJ2-3 | TRBD1 | . | TRBV4-1 | TGCGCCAGCAGCCAAGTGAGCAGGGGGCAAACAGATACGCAGTATTTT | CASSQVSRGQTDTQYF
14 | TRBJ2-7 | . | . | TRBV2 | TGTGCCAGCAGTGCTGGCAGACAGGCCTACGAGCAGTACTTC | CASSAGRQAYEQYF
17 | TRBJ2-5 | TRBD2 | . | TRBV7-9 | TGTGCCAGCAGCTTTCCCAGCGGGGGGACCTACCAAGAGACCCAGTACTTC | CASSFPSGGTYQETQYF
13 | TRBJ1-5 | TRBD1 | . | TRBV7-2 | TGTGCCAGCAGCCAGACAGGGACTCAGCCCCAGCATTTT | CASSQTGTQPQHF
14 | TRBJ2-3 | . | . | TRBV6-1 | TGTGCCAGCAGTGATCGAGGGAACCCAGATACGCAGTATTTT | CASSDRGNPDTQYF
21 | TRBJ1-6 | . | few | TRBV28 | TGTGCCAGCAGTTTACGGTCGGGACACAAAAAGGGGAGCTCCTATAATTCACCCCTCCACTTT | CASSLRSGHKKGSSYNSPLHF
14 | TRBJ1-1 | . | . | TRBV12-3/TRBV12-4 | TGTGCCAGCAGTCCCACGGCAGGGCCCACTGAAGCTTTCTTT | CASSPTAGPTEAFF
16 | TRBJ2-2 | . | . | TRBV6-6 | TGTGCCAGCAGTCCCATATCACAGGGCGGCACCGGGGAGCTGTTTTTT | CASSPISQGGTGELFF
13 | TRBJ2-1 | . | medium-sized | TRBV7-9 | TGTGCCAGCAGTGAGGGAGCGAACAATGAGCAGTTCTTC | CASSEGANNEQFF
12 | TRBJ1-5 | . | few | TRBV28 | TGTGCCAGCAGTCCAGGGATTCAGCCCCAGCATTTT | CASSPGIQPQHF
11 | TRBJ2-1 | . | . | TRBV4-3 | TGCGCCAGCAGCTACAGGAATGAGCAGTTCTTC | CASSYRNEQFF
14 | TRBJ1-3 | . | medium-sized | TRBV6-5 | TGTGCCAGCAGTTACTCCCACTCTGGAAACACCATATATTTT | CASSYSHSGNTIYF
18 | TRBJ2-1 | TRBD2 | once | TRBV7-8 | TGTGCCAGCAGCTTACGGAGTAGCGGGGGGCTAGTCTACAATGAGCAGTTCTTC | CASSLRSSGGLVYNEQFF
14 | TRBJ1-2 | . | . | TRBV28 | TGTGCCAGCAGCCAGCCACAGGAGAGATATGGCTACACCTTC | CASSQPQERYGYTF
13 | TRBJ2-3 | . | few | TRBV5-8 | TGTGCCAGCAGCTACGACTGGGAAGATACGCAGTATTTT | CASSYDWEDTQYF
15 | TRBJ2-5 | . | . | TRBV4-2 | TGTGCCAGCAGCCCAGGACCCGGGACGGAAGAGACCCAGTACTTC | CASSPGPGTEETQYF
18 | TRBJ2-5 | TRBD1 | few | TRBV5-1 | TGCGCCAGCAGCACTTCTTTGACAGGGCGTACGGCACAAGAGACCCAGTACTTC | CASSTSLTGRTAQETQYF
17 | TRBJ2-3 | . | many | TRBV18 | TGTGCCAGCTCGCGCTTGACTACACACGAGGGAAGGGATACGCAGTATTTT | CASSRLTTHEGRDTQYF
14 | TRBJ1-1 | . | few | TRBV20-1 | TGCAGTGCTAGAGATCGAACGGCGAACACTGAAGCTTTCTTT | CSARDRTANTEAFF
13 | TRBJ2-1 | . | . | TRBV2 | TGTGCCAGCATCGGAGGGGCCTACAATGAGCAGTTCTTC | CASIGGAYNEQFF
14 | TRBJ2-7 | TRBD1 | . | TRBV28 | TGTGCCAGCAGACCGGGACAGGCCTCCTACGAGCAGTACTTC | CASRPGQASYEQYF
12 | TRBJ2-7 | . | few | TRBV3-1 | TGTGCCAGCAGCCAAGTTTCCCACGAGCAGTACTTC | CASSQVSHEQYF
12 | TRBJ2-7 | TRBD1 | . | TRBV29-1 | TGCAGCGCGGGACAGAACTCCTACGAGCAGTACTTC | CSAGQNSYEQYF
16 | TRBJ1-4 | . | few | TRBV4-1 | TGCGCCAGCAGCCAAGAGGGAGCTGGAGAAAAGGAAAAACTGTTTTTT | CASSQEGAGEKEKLFF
15 | TRBJ2-7 | . | many | TRBV7-2 | TGTGCCAGCAGCTTAGTATCAGGGGCCCAGGGAGAGCAGTACTTC | CASSLVSGAQGEQYF
14 | TRBJ2-3 | . | . | TRBV6-5 | TGTGCCAGCAGTTACTCGGAGGTACCAGATACGCAGTATTTT | CASSYSEVPDTQYF
13 | TRBJ2-7 | TRBD1 | few | TRBV28 | TGTGCCAGCAGTCAGGGGACAGGGAACGAGCAGTACTTC | CASSQGTGNEQYF